These T cell receptor beta chains were read from a single sample in a study of regulatory T cells in long-lasting Graves disease. TCRdb reanalysed the multiplex PCR reads using MiXCR and keeps one entry per CDR3 protein. The repertoire includes around 460,000 distinct CDR3 sequences, 20% to 25% of them detected once, and 6.5% to 9% sits in the top ten. The specimen was peripheral blood mononuclear cells (PBMCs), collected when the disease was refractory, from a patient treated with antithyroid drugs. The receptors were gathered from a female donor with Graves disease. Both conserved end residues are part of each CDR3. The D gene is left open where the match is weak. Some rows mark clone size as missing; the rest say once, few, many or name a class of expanded clone.

v_gene: TRBV30
d_gene: TRBD1
abundance: -
j_gene: TRBJ1-5
CDR3nt: TGTGTCTGGAGGGACAGGCTAGGCAATCAGCCCCAGCATTTT
CDR3aa: CVWRDRLGNQPQHF

v_gene: TRBV20-1
d_gene: -
abundance: many
j_gene: TRBJ1-2
CDR3nt: TGCAGTGCTAGAGAGCAGGGTGCCTATGGCTACACCTTC
CDR3aa: CSAREQGAYGYTF

v_gene: TRBV2
d_gene: -
abundance: many
j_gene: TRBJ1-1
CDR3nt: TGTGCCAGCAGTGTACAGGAGAACACTGAAGCTTTCTTT
CDR3aa: CASSVQENTEAFF

v_gene: TRBV24-1
d_gene: -
abundance: many
j_gene: TRBJ1-5
CDR3nt: TGTGCCACCAGTGATTCTGATCAGCCCCAGCATTTT
CDR3aa: CATSDSDQPQHF

v_gene: TRBV20-1
d_gene: -
abundance: -
j_gene: TRBJ2-7
CDR3nt: TGCAGTGCTACGATACAGGGTCATTACGAGCAGTACTTC
CDR3aa: CSATIQGHYEQYF

v_gene: TRBV7-2
d_gene: -
abundance: -
j_gene: TRBJ1-5
CDR3nt: TGCGCCAGCAGCCAAGTGAACCAGCCCCAGCATTTT
CDR3aa: CASSQVNQPQHF

v_gene: TRBV6-5
d_gene: TRBD1
abundance: many
j_gene: TRBJ1-1
CDR3nt: TGTGCCAGCAGTTACGCGGGACAGGGGGTGAACACTGAAGCTTTCTTT
CDR3aa: CASSYAGQGVNTEAFF

v_gene: TRBV11-3
d_gene: -
abundance: many
j_gene: TRBJ1-1
CDR3nt: TGTGCCAGCAGCTTTTGGCTCGGCACTGAAGCTTTCTTT
CDR3aa: CASSFWLGTEAFF

v_gene: TRBV6-2/TRBV6-3
d_gene: -
abundance: many
j_gene: TRBJ2-7
CDR3nt: TGTGCCAGCAGTTACGGGGCCTCGGACGACGAGCAGTACTTC
CDR3aa: CASSYGASDDEQYF

v_gene: TRBV6-1
d_gene: TRBD1
abundance: many
j_gene: TRBJ2-7
CDR3nt: TGTGCCAGCAGTCGCTTCGGGACAGGGAATTCCTACGAGCAGTACTTC
CDR3aa: CASSRFGTGNSYEQYF

v_gene: TRBV19
d_gene: TRBD1
abundance: -
j_gene: TRBJ1-5
CDR3nt: TGTGCCAGTAGTATAGACGGAGGGACAGGCCAGTATCAGCCCCAGCATTTT
CDR3aa: CASSIDGGTGQYQPQHF

v_gene: TRBV2
d_gene: -
abundance: -
j_gene: TRBJ2-3
CDR3nt: TGTGCCAGCAGGTCGTGGGGGGATACGCAGTATTTT
CDR3aa: CASRSWGDTQYF

v_gene: TRBV7-7
d_gene: -
abundance: many
j_gene: TRBJ2-7
CDR3nt: TGTGCTAGCAGCGAGAGGACCGGAATGACGTACGAGCAGTACTTC
CDR3aa: CASSERTGMTYEQYF

v_gene: TRBV29-1
d_gene: -
abundance: -
j_gene: TRBJ1-2
CDR3nt: TGCAGCGCCTACAGCTATGGCTACACCTTC
CDR3aa: CSAYSYGYTF

v_gene: TRBV5-1
d_gene: TRBD2
abundance: -
j_gene: TRBJ2-2
CDR3nt: TGCGCCAGCAGCCTCCGGGCGGGAGTACTGTCTGGCGGGGAGCTGTTTTTT
CDR3aa: CASSLRAGVLSGGELFF

v_gene: TRBV6-1
d_gene: -
abundance: many
j_gene: TRBJ2-5
CDR3nt: TGTGCCAGCAGGAACAGGGAAGAAGAGACCCAGTACTTC
CDR3aa: CASRNREEETQYF

v_gene: TRBV11-2
d_gene: -
abundance: -
j_gene: TRBJ2-2
CDR3nt: TGTGCCAGCAGCTTAGTAGGTGGGAACGCCGGGGAGCTGTTTTTT
CDR3aa: CASSLVGGNAGELFF

v_gene: TRBV18
d_gene: TRBD1
abundance: few
j_gene: TRBJ2-7
CDR3nt: TGTGCCAGCTCACCACATCCAGGGGGTTGGCAGGAGCAGTACTTC
CDR3aa: CASSPHPGGWQEQYF

v_gene: TRBV10-3
d_gene: -
abundance: -
j_gene: TRBJ2-7
CDR3nt: TGTGCCATCAGTGGGGGCCTACAGGTACCTTCGAACGAGCAGTACTTC
CDR3aa: CAISGGLQVPSNEQYF

v_gene: TRBV12-3/TRBV12-4
d_gene: -
abundance: many
j_gene: TRBJ2-7
CDR3nt: TGTGCCAGCAGGCCTAGTCCTAGCTCCTACGAGCAGTACTTC
CDR3aa: CASRPSPSSYEQYF

v_gene: TRBV27
d_gene: -
abundance: -
j_gene: TRBJ2-3
CDR3nt: TGTGCCAGCAGTTTAAGGAATACGCAGTATTTT
CDR3aa: CASSLRNTQYF

v_gene: TRBV6-5
d_gene: -
abundance: many
j_gene: TRBJ2-5
CDR3nt: TGTGCCAGCAGTTACGACGGGGTCCAAGAGACCCAGTACTTC
CDR3aa: CASSYDGVQETQYF

v_gene: TRBV4-1
d_gene: -
abundance: few
j_gene: TRBJ1-1
CDR3nt: TGCGCCAGCAGCCAACGGACAGAAGGCACTGAAGCTTTCTTT
CDR3aa: CASSQRTEGTEAFF

v_gene: TRBV6-1
d_gene: TRBD1
abundance: many
j_gene: TRBJ1-2
CDR3nt: TGTGCCAGCAGTACCCCCGGGACAGCCTATGGCTACACCTTC
CDR3aa: CASSTPGTAYGYTF

v_gene: TRBV7-9
d_gene: -
abundance: few
j_gene: TRBJ1-2
CDR3nt: TGTGCCAGCAGCTCCCAACGGGAGTATGGCTACACCTTC
CDR3aa: CASSSQREYGYTF